This T cell receptor beta chain was captured in a study of blood T cell repertoires in COVID-19. Across the whole study: In each case, the material was cDNA or gDNA derived from T cells, B-cell-depleted T cells, or PBMCs.

In germline, CDR1 is MNHEY, CDR2 SVGEGT. Trimming took off 2 bases at V and 0 bases at J, with 5 bases between the two ends. This CDR3 contains 15 residues. Repertoires were generated with immunoSEQ multiplex PCR, while TCRdb's copy carries only in-frame clones and drops some. Among about 49,000 clones listed, about nine tenths were seen once. Material for sequencing was peripheral blood. J is TRBJ1-6 and V is TRBV6-2 or TRBV6-3; D is uncertain. The receptor comes from a woman of 80 years or more with COVID-19, enrolled during active disease. The CDR3 reads CASSYRDSYNSPLHF. As DNA, the CDR3 is TGTGCCAGCAGTTACCGGGACTCCTATAATTCACCCCTCCACTTT.